This entry lists 21 T cell receptor beta chains sequenced from one sample in a study of shared clonotypes between healthy human individuals. Only in-frame clones appear in the TCRdb table, and some are missing; sequencing was by immunoSEQ multiplex PCR. Of roughly 640,000 clones in the sample, around 72% were seen once. The sample comprised memory CD4+ T cells sorted from blood. Stated subset: CD45RA-negative fraction. The receptors stem from a woman aged 25 to 39 in good health.

This chain connects TRBV2 to TRBJ1-5, with TRBD1 matching over 8 bases. CDR1 SNHLY and CDR2 FYNNEI come from the germline V gene. The CDR3 totals 14 residues. V was pared by 5 bases and J by 7 bases, with 7 bases of the junction left unmatched. The CDR3 DNA follows: TGTGCCAGCAGTACCCAGGGGGCTCGACAGCCCCAGCATTTT. Its protein product is CASSTQGARQPQHF.

V usage is TRBV19 and J usage is TRBJ2-3, with no clear D. The V gene's germline CDR1 is LNHDA and CDR2 SQIVND (reference sequence). CDR3 size: 14 residues. With 5 bases removed from V and 2 bases from J, the gap between germline ends came to 11 bases. CDR3 loop: CASSPHQNTDTQYF. In DNA, the CDR3 is TGTGCCAGTAGTCCCCACCAGAACACAGATACGCAGTATTTT.

Many counts were recorded for this clone. Other DNA sequences from this sample encode an identical CDR3 as well. This chain links TRBV5-1 with TRBJ1-1; TRBD1 agrees at 7 bases. Germline trimming cut 4 bases from V and 6 bases from J; bases unmatched to any gene: 6. This CDR3 is 13 amino acids long. Germline V gene data show CDR1 as SGHRS and CDR2 as YFSETQ. CDR3 loop: CASSRTGEAEAFF. The DNA of the CDR3 is TGCGCCAGCAGCCGCACAGGGGAGGCTGAAGCTTTCTTT. Complete variable domain (other parts from reference TRBV5-1 and TRBJ1-1): KAGVTQTPRYLIKTRGQQVTLSCSPISGHRSVSWYQQTPGQGLQFLFEYFSETQRNKGNFPGRFSGRQFSNSRSEMNVSTLELGDSALYLCASSRTGEAEAFFGQGTRLTVV.

For this clone: A single base separates this from a much larger clone, so it may be a read error. Distinct nucleotide sequences in the sample also encode this CDR3. V gene TRBV10-3 combines with J gene TRBJ1-1; D is unclear. Trimming took off 8 bases at V and 2 bases at J, with 6 bases between the two ends. Germline loops: CDR1 ENHRY, CDR2 SYGVKD. The CDR3 spans 11 residues. The CDR3 coding sequence is TGTGCCATCGGAGGCAACACTGAAGCTTTCTTT. Amino acids: CAIGGNTEAFF.

The CDR3 DNA reads as TGTGCCTGGAGTAGAGGACTAGAGTACAATGAGCAGTTCTTC. Protein product: CAWSRGLEYNEQFF. V is TRBV30 and J is TRBJ2-1; 7 positions agree with TRBD2. V dropped 2 bases and J dropped 4; count of bases not matched to a gene: 5. Looked up from germline, CDR1 is GTSNPN and CDR2 is SVGIG (reference sequence). The CDR3 contains 14 residues. The full variable domain, in which reference TRBV30 and TRBJ2-1 provide the parts outside the CDR3, is SQTIHQWPATLVQPVGSPLSLECTVEGTSNPNLYWYRQAAGRGLQLLFYSVGIGQISSEVPQNLSASRPQDRQFILSSKKLLLSDSGFYLCAWSRGLEYNEQFFGPGTRLTVL.

With regard to this clone: A much larger clonotype is one base distant, so this may be a read error. This rearrangement joins TRBV6-4 to TRBJ1-2; unclear D gene. Germline V gene data show CDR1 as MRHNA and CDR2 as SNTAGT. V gave up 6 bases and J gave up 2 bases, with 10 bases separating them. This CDR3 region has 13 residues. In DNA form, the CDR3 reads TGTGCCAGCAGCCCGGACGGGAACTATGGCTACACCTTC. This translates into CASSPDGNYGYTF.

This chain connects TRBV11-3 to TRBJ2-2, with 9 nucleotides matching TRBD1. The CDR3 spans 14 residues. Germline V lookup: CDR1 SGHNT, CDR2 YENEEA. V gave up 5 bases and J gave up 6 bases; unmatched junction bases: 4. CDR3 sequence (DNA): TGTGCCAGCAGCGCCCGACAGGGGGCCGGGGAGCTGTTTTTT. The encoded protein is CASSARQGAGELFF.

This chain links TRBV28 with TRBJ2-7; 7 positions match TRBD2. The CDR3 sequence is 16 residues long. The ends lost 5 bases at V and 5 bases at J; junction bases unmatched: 15. Germline V CDR1 and CDR2: MDHEN, SYDVKM. For the CDR3, the DNA is TGTGCCAGCAGTCAAGGGGACGGGGGTCTAGCGGACGAGCAGTACTTC. The encoded protein is CASSQGDGGLADEQYF.

This chain uses TRBV5-6 with TRBJ2-3; D remains unclear. Per germline, CDR1 SGHDT and CDR2 YYEEEE. The CDR3 is made up of 16 amino acids. V was shortened by 0 bases and J by 2 bases, with 13 bases between the two germline ends. As DNA, the CDR3 is TGTGCCAGCAGCTTGGGGCCACCAGCTATCACAGATACGCAGTATTTT. Translation: CASSLGPPAITDTQYF.

This clone has a handful of counts. The chain has TRBV5-1 and TRBJ2-7, with a tentative D call TRBD1 (5 bases). Trimming left V 0 bases short and J 6 bases short, with 19 bases between. CDR3 size: 16 residues. Germline-derived CDR1 and CDR2 are SGHRS and YFSETQ. The chain's CDR3 is CASSLGAVQGLAEQYF. CDR3 in DNA: TGCGCCAGCAGCTTGGGGGCTGTTCAGGGCCTCGCCGAGCAGTACTTC.

This rearrangement joins TRBV4-1 to TRBJ2-7; either TRBD1 or TRBD2 may supply D (7 bases each). Germline CDR1 and CDR2: MGHRA and YSYEKL. CDR3 length: 15 amino acids. Trimming took 4 bases from V and 5 from J, leaving 18 bases between them. CDR3 region: CASSPWEGRGHEQYF. The CDR3 DNA reads TGCGCCAGCAGCCCTTGGGAGGGGAGGGGGCACGAGCAGTACTTC.

The J gene is TRBJ2-3, the V gene TRBV5-1; the D gene is possibly TRBD2 (6 bases). CDR1 is SGHRS and CDR2 is YFSETQ in the germline V gene. The CDR3 length is 14 residues. V was trimmed by 5 bases and J by 2 bases, leaving 12 bases between them. Here the CDR3 DNA reads TGCGCCAGCAGGTCTTTAGCGGACACAGATACGCAGTATTTT. It translates to CASRSLADTDTQYF.

J is TRBJ1-1 and V is TRBV29-1; D call uncertain. Trimming stripped 6 bases from V and 8 bases from J, with 16 bases between. The germline CDR1 and CDR2 sequences are SQVTM and ANQGSEA. CDR3 size: 12 residues. CDR3 nucleotides: TGCAGCGTGTGGTCGGACTCAGGAGAAGCTTTCTTT. As protein: CSVWSDSGEAFF.

This clone was detected many times. The sample holds other DNA sequences that translate to the same CDR3. V gene TRBV5-4 combines with J gene TRBJ2-5; D may be TRBD2 (6 bases). This CDR3 contains 15 residues. V lost 0 bases to trimming and J lost 5 bases, with 14 bases between them. Germline V lookup: CDR1 SGHNT, CDR2 YYREEE (reference sequence). CDR3 loop: CASSLARRGEETQYF. The CDR3 DNA follows: TGTGCCAGCAGCTTGGCCCGGAGGGGAGAGGAGACCCAGTACTTC.

V and J are TRBV7-3 and TRBJ1-3; TRBD1 matches 9 bases. The CDR3 has 19 amino acids. The V gene's germline CDR1 is SGHTA and CDR2 FQGTGA. The J segment lost 0 bases and the V segment lost 4 bases, leaving 13 bases of the junction unmatched. The CDR3: CASSSPGQGHKDSGNTIYF. The CDR3 coding sequence is TGTGCCAGCAGCTCCCCGGGACAGGGACACAAAGACTCTGGAAACACCATATATTTT.

The chain recombines TRBV7-9 with TRBJ2-1; 10 nucleotides match TRBD2. Germline CDR1 and CDR2: SEHNR and FQNEAQ (reference sequence). This CDR3 has 15 residues. V dropped 2 bases and J dropped 8; count of bases not matched to a gene: 6. The CDR3 here is CASSLSGLAVDEQFF. Written as DNA, the CDR3 is TGTGCCAGCAGCTTAAGCGGACTAGCGGTGGATGAGCAGTTCTTC.

The chain joins TRBV27 to TRBJ2-7, with D possibly matching TRBD2 (5 bases). The CDR3 length is 15 residues. Germline V lookup: CDR1 MNHEY, CDR2 SMNVEV (reference sequence). Trimming stripped 2 bases from V and 4 bases from J, with 15 bases between. The CDR3 sequence is CASSLSFGREYEQYF. The CDR3 DNA reads TGTGCCAGCAGTTTAAGCTTTGGGAGAGAATACGAGCAGTACTTC.

This chain connects TRBV14 to TRBJ1-3, with unresolved D. Per germline, CDR1 SGHDN and CDR2 FVKESK. The V end was cut by 0 bases, the J end by 3 bases, with 15 bases between. There are 17 residues in the CDR3. Written as DNA, the CDR3 is TGTGCCAGCAGCCAAGATCTCGGGCGGAAGATTGGAAACACCATATATTTT. The encoded protein is CASSQDLGRKIGNTIYF.

The rearrangement uses TRBV19 and TRBJ2-3; a possible D gene is TRBD2 (6 bases). CDR3 size: 15 residues. V was pared by 6 bases and J by 1 base, with 14 bases between. The germline CDR1 and CDR2 sequences are LNHDA and SQIVND (reference sequence). CDR3 residues: CASSLGRTGTDTQYF. The CDR3 DNA sequence: TGTGCCAGTAGCCTGGGGAGGACCGGCACAGATACGCAGTATTTT.

On this clone itself: This sample also contains other DNA sequences that code for the same CDR3. The chain couples TRBV5-1 to TRBJ2-3, with D tentatively TRBD2 (6 bases). The CDR3 spans 15 residues. The V end was cut by 0 bases, the J end by 2 bases, with 10 bases between. The germline CDR1 and CDR2 sequences are SGHRS and YFSETQ. The CDR3 sequence: CASSLGQGLTDTQYF. CDR3 DNA: TGCGCCAGCAGCTTGGGGCAGGGACTCACAGATACGCAGTATTTT.

As to this clone: A read error may explain this, as a much larger clone is one base away. The J gene is TRBJ2-5, the V gene TRBV6-5; D is ambiguous. The V gene lost 6 bases and the J gene lost 1 base, with 3 bases spanning the gap. CDR3 length equals 11 residues. Looked up from germline, CDR1 is MNHEY and CDR2 is SVGAGI. The CDR3 DNA is TGTGCCAGCAGCCTCCAAGAGACCCAGTACTTC. Protein sequence: CASSLQETQYF.